This T cell receptor beta chain was identified in a study of CD8+ T cells in alopecia areata. Study-level background: Administration of oral tofacitinib to treated patients was at 5 to 10 mg twice daily. Tofacitinib was given for 6 to 18 months, then stopped for 6 months.

Treatment: oral pan-JAK inhibitor, 5-10 mg twice daily. The CDR3 has 12 amino acids. Trimming took off 7 bases at V and 2 bases at J, with 11 bases between the two ends. Per germline, CDR1 GTSNPN and CDR2 SVGIG (reference sequence). This clone turned up a few times. As the sequencing template, cDNA was produced by extracting RNA and reverse transcribing it. Sequenced by immunoSEQ multiplex PCR; TCRdb stores in-frame clones only, minus some. The repertoire has more than 200,000 clones, approximately 70% of them found once; the top ten carry 0.95% to 1.5%. The chain combines TRBV30 with TRBJ2-5; D uncertain. This sequence originates from a human donor with alopecia areata. The input for sequencing was CD4+ T cells sorted from blood, taken at week 44, from a patient treated with tofacitinib. The DNA for the CDR3 is TGTGCCTCGCAGGAGAAACAAGAGACCCAGTACTTC. Translation: CASQEKQETQYF.